The next 3 T cell receptor beta chains were all read from a single sample in a study of cytomegalovirus exposure and HLA in healthy donors. Primers for the PCR totalled 60 Vbeta and 13 Jbeta. Some clones are missing from TCRdb's copy, which holds only in-frame ones; the method was immunoSEQ multiplex PCR. This repertoire shows 150,000 to 200,000 clones, over 60% found once; its top ten account for approximately 6%. The specimen sequenced was PBMCs. The receptor source for this set is a man aged 35-49 years in good health and CMV-seropositive.

The chain recombines TRBV21-1 with TRBJ2-1; the D call in the table, TRBD2, was not verified against the DNA. TRBV21-1 is termed a pseudogene. The CDR3 length is 21 residues. The DNA of the CDR3 is TGTGCCAGCAGCAAAAGGTCTCCGGCTAGCGGGAGAATGGGGTCCTTCAATGAGCAGTTCTTC. It is translated as CASSKRSPASGRMGSFNEQFF.

The chain couples TRBV5-1 to TRBJ1-1; no clear D gene. V lost 3 bases and J lost 4, with 7 bases in between. Germline values: CDR1 SGHRS, CDR2 YFSETQ. The CDR3 consists of 12 residues. DNA of the CDR3: TGCGCCAGCAGCTCCGAGGGCACTGAAGCTTTCTTT. This translates into CASSSEGTEAFF.

The DNA of the CDR3 is TGCGCCAGCAGCTTAGGCCGTGTAGCCGGCTCCTACAATGAGCAGTTCTTC. Residues: CASSLGRVAGSYNEQFF. The chain carries TRBV5-1 and TRBJ2-1; D gene ambiguous. CDR3 length: 17 residues. Germline CDR1 SGHRS, CDR2 YFSETQ. V lost 2 bases, J lost 0 bases, and 15 bases lay in between.